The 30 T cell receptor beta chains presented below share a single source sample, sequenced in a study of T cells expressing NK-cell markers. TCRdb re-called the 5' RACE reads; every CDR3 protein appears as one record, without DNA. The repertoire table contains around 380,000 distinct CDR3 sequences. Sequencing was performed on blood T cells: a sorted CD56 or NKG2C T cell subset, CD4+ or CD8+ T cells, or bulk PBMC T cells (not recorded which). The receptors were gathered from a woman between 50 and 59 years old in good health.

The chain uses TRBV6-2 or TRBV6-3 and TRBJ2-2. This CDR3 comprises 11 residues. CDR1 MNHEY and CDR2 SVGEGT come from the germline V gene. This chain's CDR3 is CASSYLGELFF.

CDR3 region: CASQRRDPSYEQYF. V usage is TRBV5-1 and J usage is TRBJ2-7; TCRdb indicates TRBD1, and absent DNA this call remains unverified. This CDR3 has 14 amino acids. Germline CDR1 is SGHRS and CDR2 is YFSETQ.

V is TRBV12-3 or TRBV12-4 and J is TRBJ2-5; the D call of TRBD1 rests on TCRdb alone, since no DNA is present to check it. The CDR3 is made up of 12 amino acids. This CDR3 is CASARVEETQYF.

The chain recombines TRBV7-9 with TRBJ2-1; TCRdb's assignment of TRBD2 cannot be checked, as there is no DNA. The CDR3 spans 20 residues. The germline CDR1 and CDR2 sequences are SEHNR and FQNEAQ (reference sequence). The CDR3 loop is CASSPKAGLAGDLFYNEQFF.

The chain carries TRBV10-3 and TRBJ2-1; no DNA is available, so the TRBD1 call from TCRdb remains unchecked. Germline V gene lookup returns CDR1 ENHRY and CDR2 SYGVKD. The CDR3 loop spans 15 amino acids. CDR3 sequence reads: CAISEQLQGFNEQFF.

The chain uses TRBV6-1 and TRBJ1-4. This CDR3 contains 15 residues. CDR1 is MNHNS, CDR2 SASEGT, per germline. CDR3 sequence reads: CASSLGQGPYEKLFF.

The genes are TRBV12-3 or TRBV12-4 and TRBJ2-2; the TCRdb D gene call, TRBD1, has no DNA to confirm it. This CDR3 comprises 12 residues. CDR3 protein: CASSPVSGELFF.

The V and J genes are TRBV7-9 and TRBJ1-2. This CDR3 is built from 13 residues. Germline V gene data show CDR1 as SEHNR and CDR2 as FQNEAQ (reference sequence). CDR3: CASSPPQGSGYTF. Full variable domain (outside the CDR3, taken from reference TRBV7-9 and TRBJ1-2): DTGVSQNPRHKITKRGQNVTFRCDPISEHNRLYWYRQTLGQGPEFLTYFQNEAQLEKSRLLSDRFSAERPKGSFSTLEIQRTEQGDSAMYLCASSPPQGSGYTFGSGTRLTVV.

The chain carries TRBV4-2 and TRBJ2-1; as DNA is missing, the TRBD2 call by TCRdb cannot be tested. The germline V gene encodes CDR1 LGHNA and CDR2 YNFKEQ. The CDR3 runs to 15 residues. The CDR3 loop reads CASCWGGAGDNEQFF.

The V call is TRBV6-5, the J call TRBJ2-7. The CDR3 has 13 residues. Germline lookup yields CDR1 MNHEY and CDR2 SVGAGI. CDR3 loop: CASSYRGSYEQYF.

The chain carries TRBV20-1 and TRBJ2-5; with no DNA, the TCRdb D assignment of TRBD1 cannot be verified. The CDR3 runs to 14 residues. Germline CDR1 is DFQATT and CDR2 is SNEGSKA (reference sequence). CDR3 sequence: CSARDVRGQETQYF.

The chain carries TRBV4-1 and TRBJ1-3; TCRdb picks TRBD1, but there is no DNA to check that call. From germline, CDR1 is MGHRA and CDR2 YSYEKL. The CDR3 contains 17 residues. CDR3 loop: CASSQASTGRLRNTIYF.

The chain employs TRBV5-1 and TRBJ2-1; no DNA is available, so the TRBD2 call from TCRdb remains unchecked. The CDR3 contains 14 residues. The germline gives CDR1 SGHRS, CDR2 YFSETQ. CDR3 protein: CASSAGGPNAEQFF.

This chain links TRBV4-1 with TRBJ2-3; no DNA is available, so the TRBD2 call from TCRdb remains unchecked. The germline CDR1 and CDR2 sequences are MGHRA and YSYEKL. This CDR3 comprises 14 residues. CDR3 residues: CASSHRILAGDQHF.

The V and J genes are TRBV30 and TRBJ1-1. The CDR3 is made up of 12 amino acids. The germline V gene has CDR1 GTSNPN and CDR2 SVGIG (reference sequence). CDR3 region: CAWTLGYTEAFF.

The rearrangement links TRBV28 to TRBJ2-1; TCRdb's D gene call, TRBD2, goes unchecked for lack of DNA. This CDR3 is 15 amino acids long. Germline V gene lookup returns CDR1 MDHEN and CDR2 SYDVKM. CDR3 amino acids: CASSLGTSGSDEQFF.

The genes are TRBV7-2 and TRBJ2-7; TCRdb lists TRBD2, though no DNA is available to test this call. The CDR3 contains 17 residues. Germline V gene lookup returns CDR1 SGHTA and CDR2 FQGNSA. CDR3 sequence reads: CASSPTGLAGPPYEQYF.

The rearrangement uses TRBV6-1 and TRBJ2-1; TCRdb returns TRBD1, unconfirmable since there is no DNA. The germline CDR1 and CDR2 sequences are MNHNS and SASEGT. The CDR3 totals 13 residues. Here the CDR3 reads CASIRDTLNEQFF.

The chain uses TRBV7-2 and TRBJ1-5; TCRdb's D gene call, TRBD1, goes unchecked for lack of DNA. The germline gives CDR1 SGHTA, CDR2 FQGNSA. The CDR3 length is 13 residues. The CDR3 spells CASSLGGLGGKHF.

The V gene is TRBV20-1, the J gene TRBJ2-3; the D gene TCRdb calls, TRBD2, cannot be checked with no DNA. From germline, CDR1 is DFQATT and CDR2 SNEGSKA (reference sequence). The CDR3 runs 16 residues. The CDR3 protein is CSAAKRGLAGTDTQYF.

The CDR3 spells CASSFSTGGPNTEAFF. The rearrangement uses TRBV5-1 and TRBJ1-1; TCRdb calls TRBD1, which cannot be checked without DNA. CDR1 is SGHRS, CDR2 YFSETQ, per germline. This CDR3 is 16 amino acids long.

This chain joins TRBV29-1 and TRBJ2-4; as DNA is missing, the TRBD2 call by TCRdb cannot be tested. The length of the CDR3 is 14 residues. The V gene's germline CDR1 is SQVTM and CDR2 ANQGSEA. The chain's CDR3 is CSVSEGTSGEIQYF.

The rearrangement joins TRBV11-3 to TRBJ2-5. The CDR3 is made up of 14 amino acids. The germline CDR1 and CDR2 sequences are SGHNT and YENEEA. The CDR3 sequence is CASSLDQIQETQYF.

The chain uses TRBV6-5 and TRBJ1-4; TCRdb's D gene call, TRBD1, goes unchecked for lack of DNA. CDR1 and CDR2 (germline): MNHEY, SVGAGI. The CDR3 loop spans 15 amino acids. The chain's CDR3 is CASSYSGQGNEKLFF.

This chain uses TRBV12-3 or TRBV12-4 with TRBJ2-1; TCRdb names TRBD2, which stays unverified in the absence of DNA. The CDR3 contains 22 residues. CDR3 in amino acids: CASSRDRTQGLAGVASYNEQFF.

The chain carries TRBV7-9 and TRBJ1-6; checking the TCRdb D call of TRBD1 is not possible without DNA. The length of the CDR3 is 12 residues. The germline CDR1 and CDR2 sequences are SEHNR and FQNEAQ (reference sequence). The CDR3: CASSARDSPLHF.

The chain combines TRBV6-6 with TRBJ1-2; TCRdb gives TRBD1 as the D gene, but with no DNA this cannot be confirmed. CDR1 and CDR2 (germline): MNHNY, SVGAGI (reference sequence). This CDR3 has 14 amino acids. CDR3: CAVWSVKGNYGYTF.

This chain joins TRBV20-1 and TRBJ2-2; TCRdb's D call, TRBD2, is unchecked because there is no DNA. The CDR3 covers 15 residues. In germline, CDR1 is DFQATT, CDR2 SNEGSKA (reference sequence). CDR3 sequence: CSARDVAGDTGELFF.

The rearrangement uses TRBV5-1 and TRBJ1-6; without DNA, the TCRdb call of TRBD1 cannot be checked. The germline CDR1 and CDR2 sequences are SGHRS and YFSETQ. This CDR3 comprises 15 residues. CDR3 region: CASSLAGAAPSPLHF. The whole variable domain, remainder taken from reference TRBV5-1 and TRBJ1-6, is KAGVTQTPRYLIKTRGQQVTLSCSPISGHRSVSWYQQTPGQGLQFLFEYFSETQRNKGNFPGRFSGRQFSNSRSEMNVSTLELGDSALYLCASSLAGAAPSPLHFGNGTRLTVT.

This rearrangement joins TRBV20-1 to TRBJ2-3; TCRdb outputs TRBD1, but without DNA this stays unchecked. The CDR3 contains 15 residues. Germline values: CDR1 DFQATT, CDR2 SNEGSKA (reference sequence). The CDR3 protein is CSAPFGGLGPDTQYF.